This TCR beta chain was found in a study of OX40 agonist ivuxolimab in advanced cancers. This clone occurred once. The germline gives CDR1 MDHEN, CDR2 SYDVKM. The CDR3 has 14 residues. V was clipped by 5 bases and J by 5 bases; unmatched bases: 6. This table comes from immunoSEQ multiplex PCR, and its TCRdb copy is limited to in-frame clones, with some not included. The table lists over 30,000 clones, around nine tenths of them singletons. This receptor was taken from an adult with an advanced solid tumor such as melanoma, head and neck, liver or kidney cancer. The sequencing used CD4+ or CD8+ T cells sorted from blood, collected in a trial of the OX40 agonist ivuxolimab. The chain joins TRBV28 to TRBJ2-3; 8 bases line up with TRBD1. CDR3 protein: CASSARGLIDTQYF. The DNA for the CDR3 is TGTGCCAGCAGTGCCAGGGGGCTTATAGATACGCAGTATTTT. The whole variable domain, filled in from reference TRBV28 and TRBJ2-3, reads DVKVTQSSRYLVKRTGEKVFLECVQDMDHENMFWYRQDPGLGLRLIYFSYDVKMKEKGDIPEGYSVSREKKERFSLILESASTNQTSMYLCASSARGLIDTQYFGPGTRLTVL.